Listed below are T cell receptor beta chains from one sample, sequenced in a study of control samples from healthy donors and cancer patients. Sequencing used immunoSEQ multiplex PCR; TCRdb keeps in-frame clones, though not all of them. The sample yields over 25,000 clones, roughly 85% seen once. Sequencing was performed on formalin-fixed, paraffin-embedded tissue. The source is a female donor with melanoma. CDR3s include the opening cysteine and the closing phenylalanine or tryptophan. D genes are given only for firm matches. Where a row states a size, it is once, few, many or the class of an expanded clone; other rows omit it.

V	J	size	D	DNA	CDR3
TRBV6-1	TRBJ1-1	.	.	TGTGCCAGCAGTGAAGATAGGGGGGTCGCTGAAGCTTTCTTT	CASSEDRGVAEAFF
TRBV5-1	TRBJ2-2	.	.	TGCGCCAGCAGCTCCGTTATGGGCACCGGGGAGCTGTTTTTT	CASSSVMGTGELFF
TRBV3-1/TRBV3-2	TRBJ2-7	.	.	TGTGCCAGCAGCCCAGATATCCTCGGGGAGCAGTACTTC	CASSPDILGEQYF
TRBV2	TRBJ2-4	.	TRBD2	TGTGCCAGCAGTAGGGGCGGGAGGGCTGTAAACATTCAGTACTTC	CASSRGGRAVNIQYF
TRBV6-2/TRBV6-3	TRBJ2-1	.	TRBD2	TGTGCCAGCAGCTCGGGACTAGCGGACTACAATGAGCAGTTCTTC	CASSSGLADYNEQFF
TRBV9	TRBJ2-7	once	.	TGTGCCAGCAGCGTAGGGTCCAGCTCCTACGAGCAGTACTTC	CASSVGSSSYEQYF
TRBV6-1	TRBJ2-2	.	.	TGTGCCAGCAGTGAAATGGTTACAGCCGGGGAGCTGTTTTTT	CASSEMVTAGELFF
TRBV7-6	TRBJ1-4	.	TRBD1	TGTGCCAGCAGCCCCTTCCAGGGGGCCGTTGAAAAACTGTTTTTT	CASSPFQGAVEKLFF
TRBV7-9	TRBJ1-1	.	.	TGTGCCAGCGGGCCCCAAATGGACACTGAAGCTTTCTTT	CASGPQMDTEAFF
TRBV5-1	TRBJ2-7	.	TRBD1	TGCGCCAGCAGCCCACGAGCGACAGGGAGCTACGAGCAGTACTTC	CASSPRATGSYEQYF
TRBV6-6	TRBJ1-5	.	.	TGTGCCAGCAGTTCCCATGAAACCTATAGCAATCAGCCCCAGCATTTT	CASSSHETYSNQPQHF
TRBV12-3/TRBV12-4	TRBJ2-5	.	.	TGTGCCAGCAGTGCAGAAGAGACCCAGTACTTC	CASSAEETQYF
TRBV15	TRBJ2-2	.	TRBD1	TGTGCCACCAGGCGACAGGGGGACACCGGGGAGCTGTTTTTT	CATRRQGDTGELFF
TRBV30	TRBJ1-2	.	.	TGTGCCTGGATGGTTAAGGGTGCAGATGGCTACACCTTC	CAWMVKGADGYTF
TRBV5-1	TRBJ1-3	.	.	TGCACCAGCAGCTCCAGGCAAAGCCAAACTGGAAACACCATATATTTT	CTSSSRQSQTGNTIYF
TRBV11-2	TRBJ2-3	.	.	TGTGCCAGCAGCTCCCCCGGTGGTGGCGGAAACACAGATACGCAGTATTTT	CASSSPGGGGNTDTQYF
TRBV7-2	TRBJ1-1	.	.	TGTGCCAGCAGCGGAACCAGGGCTTTCTTT	CASSGTRAFF
TRBV28	TRBJ1-1	.	.	TGTGCCAGCAGGGGGGGCGGGACGAACACTGAAGCTTTCTTT	CASRGGGTNTEAFF
TRBV7-8	TRBJ2-7	.	TRBD2	TGTGCCAGCAGCCCCCCGCCTAGCGGGAGTAACGGCCTTTTGTACTTC	CASSPPPSGSNGLLYF
TRBV12-3/TRBV12-4	TRBJ1-1	.	TRBD1	TGTGCCAGCAGTTTAATCCAGGGGGTGGCTTTCTTT	CASSLIQGVAFF
TRBV7-2	TRBJ2-7	.	TRBD2	TGTGCCAGCAGCCGGACTAGCGGGAGCGACGAGCAGTACTTC	CASSRTSGSDEQYF
TRBV5-1	TRBJ2-1	.	TRBD1	TGCGCCAGCAGCTTATCTGGGAAGGGGGCGTTTGAGCAGTTCTTC	CASSLSGKGAFEQFF